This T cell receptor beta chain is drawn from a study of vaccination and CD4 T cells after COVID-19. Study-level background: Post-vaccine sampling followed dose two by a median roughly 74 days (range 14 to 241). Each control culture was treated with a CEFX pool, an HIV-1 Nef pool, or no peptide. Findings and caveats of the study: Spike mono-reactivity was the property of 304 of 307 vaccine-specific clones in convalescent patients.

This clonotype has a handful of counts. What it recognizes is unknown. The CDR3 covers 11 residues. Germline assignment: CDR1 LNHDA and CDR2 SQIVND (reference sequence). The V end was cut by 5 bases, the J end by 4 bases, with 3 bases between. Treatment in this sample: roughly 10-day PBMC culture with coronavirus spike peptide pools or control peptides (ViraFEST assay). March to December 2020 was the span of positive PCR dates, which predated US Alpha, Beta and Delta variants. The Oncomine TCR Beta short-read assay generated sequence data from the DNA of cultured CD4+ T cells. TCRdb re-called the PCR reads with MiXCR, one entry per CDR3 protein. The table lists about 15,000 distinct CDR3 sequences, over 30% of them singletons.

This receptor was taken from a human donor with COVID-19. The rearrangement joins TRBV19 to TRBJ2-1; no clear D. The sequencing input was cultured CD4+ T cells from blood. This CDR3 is CASSAYNEQFF. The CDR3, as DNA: TGTGCCAGTAGTGCGTACAATGAGCAGTTCTTC.